The present T cell receptor (beta chain) was sequenced within a study of shared clonotypes between healthy human individuals. The overall study: Donor ages ranged 18 to 49 years: a couple of women, three men. Each donor's CD4 naive and CD4 memory cells filled three plates apiece, CD8 naive two, and CD8 memory one.

Cells designated naive CD8 were CD45RO-negative and were positively selected for CCR7, with terminally differentiated effector memory CD45RA+ cells excluded. The study drew all its donors from Caucasian adults living in Nashville, Tennessee. Deletions cut 0 bases from V and 3 bases from J, with 9 bases between. The CDR3 consists of 15 residues. The germline V gene encodes CDR1 LNHNV and CDR2 YYDKDF (reference sequence). As for this clone: Its cognate antigen is unknown.

General study results and limits: Depth of sequencing was expected to influence donor clonotype sharing.

The method was immunoSEQ multiplex PCR; TCRdb's version includes in-frame clones alone and lacks a portion of them. Here the sample spans under 600,000 clones, 98% being singletons. This rearrangement joins TRBV15 to TRBJ1-5, with no clear D. The source material was naive CD8+ T cells sorted from blood. The sequence derives from a man aged 25 to 40 in good health. CDR3 loop: CATSRDVPFNQPQHF. CDR3 DNA: TGTGCCACCAGCAGAGATGTACCTTTCAATCAGCCCCAGCATTTT.